This TCR beta chain was identified during a study of cytomegalovirus exposure and HLA in healthy donors. Study at large: HLA-typed donors were the source of 82 million or so unique TCRs, which an early data release held. Study outcomes and limitations: A few of the chains that were CMV-associated were confirmed in vitro to be specific for CMV antigens. The authors judged a highly shared variant cluster likely a sequencing artifact.

As concerns this clone: Its target is unknown.

With V trimmed by 5 bases and J by 2 bases, 11 bases remained unmatched. CDR1 and CDR2 (germline): SGHAT, FQNNGV. The length of the CDR3 is 16 residues. The PCR contained 60 Vbeta and 13 Jbeta primers. Clones were sequenced by immunoSEQ multiplex PCR, and TCRdb holds only the in-frame ones, with some missing. In the table there are over 100,000 clones, roughly four fifths of which are singletons. This sequence originates from a male donor in good health and CMV-seropositive. The chain has TRBV11-2 and TRBJ2-7; 8 bases align to TRBD1. Sequencing was carried out using PBMCs. The CDR3 DNA reads TGTGCCAGCAGCCCCCGGACAGGGCAAACCCCCTACGAGCAGTACTTC. Its translation is CASSPRTGQTPYEQYF.